The rows below give T cell receptor beta chains drawn from one sample of a study of CD8 T cells in Susac syndrome. One entry per CDR3 protein results from TCRdb running MiXCR on the immunoSEQ multiplex PCR reads. The repertoire holds some 450,000 distinct CDR3 sequences, with more than 80% as singletons. The sample comprised CD8+ T cells from PBMCs. The receptors here all came from a human donor with multiple sclerosis. Both conserved end residues are part of each CDR3. A D gene is named only where the DNA matches it firmly. Clone size, where shown, is once, few, many, or a class for clones that have expanded.

clone_size d_call j_call v_call cdr3_aa cdr3_nt
once TRBD2 TRBJ2-7 TRBV28 CASSPAPSGSSYEQYF TGTGCCAGCAGTCCTGCTCCTAGCGGGAGTTCCTACGAGCAGTACTTC
NA TRBD2 TRBJ2-1 TRBV5-1 CASSLVGRDAFF TGCGCCAGCAGCTTGGTCGGGAGGGATGCGTTCTTC
NA NA TRBJ1-1 TRBV20-1 CSANKEWATEAFF TGCAGTGCTAACAAGGAGTGGGCGACTGAAGCTTTCTTT
NA NA TRBJ2-7 TRBV12-3/TRBV12-4 CASTIGRTYEQYF TGTGCCAGCACCATTGGGCGAACCTACGAGCAGTACTTC
NA TRBD1 TRBJ2-5 TRBV24-1 CATSAGGVETQYF TGTGCCACCAGCGCAGGGGGAGTCGAGACCCAGTACTTC
NA NA TRBJ2-7 TRBV7-9 CASSLEDNYEQYF TGTGCCAGCAGCTTAGAGGACAACTACGAGCAGTACTTC
few NA TRBJ2-5 TRBV11-2 CASSSEAGLQTQYF TGTGCCAGCAGCTCAGAAGCAGGGCTACAGACCCAGTACTTC
NA TRBD1 TRBJ2-3 TRBV6-1 CASPGQGDTDTQYF TGTGCCAGTCCCGGACAGGGAGACACAGATACGCAGTATTTT
NA NA TRBJ1-2 TRBV27 CASSFNGASYGYTF TGTGCCAGCAGTTTTAATGGGGCTTCTTATGGCTACACCTTC
NA TRBD2 TRBJ2-5 TRBV20-1 CSAFRTSASETQYF TGCAGTGCTTTCCGGACTAGCGCCTCAGAGACCCAGTACTTC
NA NA TRBJ1-5 TRBV4-1 CASSQDSREVSINQPQHF TGCGCCAGCAGCCAGGACTCCAGGGAGGTTAGTATCAACCAGCCCCAGCATTTT
NA TRBD2 TRBJ2-1 TRBV20-1 CSAPPRGVNEQFF TGCAGTGCCCCTCCTCGGGGGGTCAATGAGCAGTTCTTC
NA NA TRBJ1-1 TRBV30 CAWSVPGFESEAFF TGTGCCTGGAGTGTACCCGGGTTCGAAAGTGAAGCTTTCTTT
NA NA TRBJ2-7 TRBV11-2 CASSLSGVGSYEQYF TGTGCCAGCAGCTTAAGTGGGGTGGGCTCCTACGAGCAGTACTTC
NA NA TRBJ2-1 TRBV14 CASSLVSSGSYNEQFF TGTGCCAGCAGTCTTGTCTCTTCGGGCTCCTACAATGAGCAGTTCTTC
NA NA TRBJ2-1 TRBV28 CASSSPGPYNEQFF TGTGCCAGCAGTTCCCCAGGCCCCTACAATGAGCAGTTCTTC
NA TRBD1 TRBJ2-7 TRBV20-1 CSARGDREPYEQYF TGCAGTGCTAGGGGAGACAGGGAACCCTACGAGCAGTACTTC
NA NA TRBJ2-7 TRBV7-9 CASSLGGPECYF TGTGCCAGCAGCTTAGGGGGGCCTGAGTGCTACTTC